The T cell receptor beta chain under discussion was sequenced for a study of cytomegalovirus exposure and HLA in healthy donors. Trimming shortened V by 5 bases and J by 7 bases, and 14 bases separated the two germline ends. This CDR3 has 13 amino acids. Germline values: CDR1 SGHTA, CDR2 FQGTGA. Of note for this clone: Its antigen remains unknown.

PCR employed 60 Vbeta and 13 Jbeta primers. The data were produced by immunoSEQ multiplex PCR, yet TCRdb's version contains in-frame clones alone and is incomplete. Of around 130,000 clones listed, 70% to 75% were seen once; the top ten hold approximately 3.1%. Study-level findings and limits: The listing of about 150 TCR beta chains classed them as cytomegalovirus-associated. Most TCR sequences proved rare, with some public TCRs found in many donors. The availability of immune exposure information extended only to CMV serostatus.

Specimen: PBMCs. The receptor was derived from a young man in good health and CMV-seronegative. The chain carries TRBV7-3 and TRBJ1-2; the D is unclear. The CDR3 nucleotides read TGTGCCAGCAGCAACCGGGAGGGCCTTGGCTACACCTTC. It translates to CASSNREGLGYTF. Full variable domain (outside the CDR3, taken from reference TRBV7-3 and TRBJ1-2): GAGVSQTPSNKVTEKGKYVELRCDPISGHTALYWYRQSLGQGPEFLIYFQGTGAADDSGLPNDRFFAVRPEGSVSTLKIQRTERGDSAVYLCASSNREGLGYTFGSGTRLTVV.